This TCR beta chain was obtained from a study of CD8 T cells in ankylosing spondylitis. Germline V lookup: CDR1 LGHNA, CDR2 YNFKEQ. V gave up 0 bases and J gave up 3 bases; unmatched junction bases: 9. This CDR3 spans 17 amino acids. Via MiXCR, TCRdb re-called the 5' RACE reads, giving one row per CDR3 protein. The sample contains some 240,000 distinct CDR3 sequences, 18% of which appear only once. The J gene is TRBJ2-3, the V gene TRBV4-2, with 7 bases identical to TRBD2. The receptor comes from a male donor with ankylosing spondylitis or in good health (not recorded which). The sequenced material came from blood, either unsorted or a sorted T cell fraction (not recorded which). The CDR3 loop reads CASSQDIWEGPTDTQYF. Written as DNA, the CDR3 is TGTGCCAGCAGCCAAGATATATGGGAGGGCCCAACAGATACGCAGTATTTT.